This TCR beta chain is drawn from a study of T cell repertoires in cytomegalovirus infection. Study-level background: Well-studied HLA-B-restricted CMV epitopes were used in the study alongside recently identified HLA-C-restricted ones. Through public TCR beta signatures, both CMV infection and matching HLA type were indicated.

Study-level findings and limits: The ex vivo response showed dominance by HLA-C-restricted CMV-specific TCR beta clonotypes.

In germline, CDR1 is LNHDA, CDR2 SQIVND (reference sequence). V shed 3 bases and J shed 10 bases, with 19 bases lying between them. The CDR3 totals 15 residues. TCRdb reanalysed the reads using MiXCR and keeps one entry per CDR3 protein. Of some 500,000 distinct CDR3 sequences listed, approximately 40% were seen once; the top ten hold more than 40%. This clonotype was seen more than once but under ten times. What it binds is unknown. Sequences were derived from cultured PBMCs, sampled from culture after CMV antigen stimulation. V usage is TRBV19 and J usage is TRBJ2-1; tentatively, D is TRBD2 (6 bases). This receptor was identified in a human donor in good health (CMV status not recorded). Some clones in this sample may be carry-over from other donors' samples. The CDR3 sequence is CASSIPGTGGGEQFF. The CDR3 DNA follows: TGTGCCAGTAGTATTCCCGGGACTGGTGGAGGGGAGCAGTTCTTC.